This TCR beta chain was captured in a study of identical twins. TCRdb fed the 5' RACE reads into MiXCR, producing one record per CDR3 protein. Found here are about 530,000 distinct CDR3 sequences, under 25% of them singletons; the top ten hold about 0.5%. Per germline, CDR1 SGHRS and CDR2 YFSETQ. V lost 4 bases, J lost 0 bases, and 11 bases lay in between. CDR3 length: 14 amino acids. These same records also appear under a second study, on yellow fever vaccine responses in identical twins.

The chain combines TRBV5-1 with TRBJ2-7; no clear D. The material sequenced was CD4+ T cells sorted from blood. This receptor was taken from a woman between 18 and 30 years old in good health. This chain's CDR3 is CASSPQGSSYEQYF. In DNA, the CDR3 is TGCGCCAGCAGCCCCCAAGGTAGCTCCTACGAGCAGTACTTC.